Listed here are 8 T cell receptor beta chains from one sample, sequenced in a study of regulatory T cells in long-lasting Graves disease. Building the TCR beta libraries relied on iRepertoire HTBI primers, and CDR3 regions underwent Arm-PCR. TCRdb processed the multiplex PCR reads anew with MiXCR; each CDR3 protein has one entry. This table has 680,000 or so distinct CDR3 sequences, 16% appearing once. Time point given: newly diagnosed GD, antithyroid drugs for less than 3 months. Extracted PBMC RNA gave rise to the TCR library. These data also formed part of another study, on T cells in Graves' hyperthyroidism and ophthalmopathy.

The source material was peripheral blood mononuclear cells (PBMCs), sampled at new diagnosis, from a patient treated with antithyroid drugs. The origin of the receptors is a woman between 25 and 40 years old with Graves disease.

This clonotype has at least ten counts. The chain joins TRBV15 to TRBJ1-1, with a weak D call TRBD1 (5 bases). The V end was cut by 4 bases, the J end by 8 bases, with 11 bases between. CDR1 is LNHNV, CDR2 YYDKDF, per germline (reference sequence). The CDR3 has 12 residues. CDR3 nucleotides: TGTGCCACCAGCACCCGGGACGGCGAAGCTTTCTTT. This encodes CATSTRDGEAFF.

This clonotype was recorded at least ten times. This chain connects TRBV24-1 to TRBJ1-2, with D hard to call. The CDR3 spans 15 residues. CDR1 and CDR2 (germline): KGHDR, SFDVKD. V lost 4 bases and J lost 1, with 12 bases in between. CDR3 sequence (DNA): TGTGCCACCAGTGACCCCCGACTGGTTAACTATGGCTACACCTTC. Translating it yields CATSDPRLVNYGYTF.

Only a few counts were recorded for this clonotype. The rearrangement joins TRBV5-1 to TRBJ2-7; 8 bases line up with TRBD1. Germline V gene data show CDR1 as SGHRS and CDR2 as YFSETQ. V was clipped by 0 bases and J by 2 bases; unmatched bases: 4. This CDR3 is 15 amino acids long. CDR3 sequence reads: CASSLGQGPPYEQYF. In DNA form, the CDR3 reads TGCGCCAGCAGCTTGGGACAGGGGCCCCCCTACGAGCAGTACTTC.

V usage is TRBV18 and J usage is TRBJ1-3; 9 bases line up with TRBD1. The germline CDR1 and CDR2 sequences are KGHSH and LQKENI. Losses at the gene ends were 5 bases for V and 3 bases for J; bases not matched to a gene: 8. The CDR3 contains 16 residues. CDR3 nucleotides: TGTGCCAGCTCAACCCGGGACAGGGCTTTTGGAAACACCATATATTTT. It yields the protein CASSTRDRAFGNTIYF.

This clonotype occurred many times. V and J are TRBV27 and TRBJ2-1, with D perhaps TRBD2 (7 bases). The germline gives CDR1 MNHEY, CDR2 SMNVEV (reference sequence). With 7 bases removed from V and 4 bases from J, the gap between germline ends came to 17 bases. The CDR3 has 15 residues. Here the CDR3 DNA reads TGTGCCAGCACTCAGAGGGGGACTATTTACAATGAGCAGTTCTTC. Translation: CASTQRGTIYNEQFF.

This clonotype was counted a few times. This chain joins TRBV7-9 and TRBJ2-4; 8 positions match TRBD1. Germline CDR1 SEHNR, CDR2 FQNEAQ (reference sequence). Losses at the gene ends were 0 bases for V and 7 bases for J; bases not matched to a gene: 8. This CDR3 spans 16 amino acids. The CDR3 sequence is CASSLALRQGYNIQYF. Written as DNA, the CDR3 is TGTGCCAGCAGCTTAGCGCTTCGACAGGGGTATAACATTCAGTACTTC.

This clonotype was seen more than once but under ten times. The rearrangement uses TRBV9 and TRBJ1-6, with unresolved D. CDR1 is SGDLS and CDR2 is YYNGEE in the germline V gene. V was clipped by 7 bases and J by 6 bases, with 8 bases between them. This CDR3 region has 12 residues. The CDR3 nucleotides read TGTGCCAGCCAGAGTGTTAATTCACCCCTCCACTTT. Residues: CASQSVNSPLHF.

This clonotype was detected only once. A much larger clone lies one base from this, so it may be a read error. The chain links TRBV11-2 to TRBJ1-1; no definite D call. Germline V lookup: CDR1 SGHAT, CDR2 FQNNGV. The CDR3 length is 14 residues. CDR3 sequence (DNA): TGTGCCGGCAGCCACCGGGATCAAAACACTGAAGCTTTCTTT. Protein: CAGSHRDQNTEAFF.